Below, 17 T cell receptor beta chains from the same sample are listed, as sequenced in a study of CD8+ T cells in alopecia areata. RNA extraction was followed by reverse transcription into cDNA, which acted as the sequencing template. The assay was immunoSEQ multiplex PCR, and TCRdb's table has in-frame clones only and misses some. This sample has about 190,000 clones, with roughly 60% found just once. As to treatment: oral pan-JAK inhibitor, 5-10 mg twice daily. Sequencing used CD4+ T cells sorted from blood, obtained at week 24, from a patient treated with tofacitinib. These receptors were collected from a human donor with alopecia areata.

V gene TRBV7-3 combines with J gene TRBJ2-5, with D possibly matching TRBD2 (6 bases). The CDR3 extends over 13 amino acids. Per germline, CDR1 SGHTA and CDR2 FQGTGA. Trimming left V 5 bases short and J 4 bases short, with 11 bases between. For the CDR3, the DNA is TGTGCCAGCAGCCCCCTGGGGGGAGAGACCCAGTACTTC. Translation gives CASSPLGGETQYF.

The chain is built from TRBV15 and TRBJ2-1; D may be TRBD1 (6 bases). V dropped 1 base and J dropped 8 bases, with 15 bases sitting between them. The CDR3 has 15 residues. Per the germline V gene, CDR1 is LNHNV and CDR2 is YYDKDF (reference sequence). CDR3 loop: CATSRAGQRGDEQFF. CDR3 DNA sequence: TGTGCCACCAGCAGAGCTGGACAGAGGGGTGATGAGCAGTTCTTC. The full variable domain, rest sourced from reference TRBV15 and TRBJ2-1, is DAMVIQNPRYQVTQFGKPVTLSCSQTLNHNVMYWYQQKSSQAPKLLFHYYDKDFNNEADTPDNFQSRRPNTSFCFLDIRSPGLGDTAMYLCATSRAGQRGDEQFFGPGTRLTVL.

The rearrangement joins TRBV11-3 to TRBJ1-1; D perhaps matches TRBD1 (6 bases). The V end lost 8 bases, the J end lost 8 bases, and 12 bases lay between the germline ends. The V gene's germline CDR1 is SGHNT and CDR2 YENEEA. The CDR3 is 11 residues long. CDR3 DNA sequence: TGTGCCAGCGGGCAGGGGTGGGAAGCTTTCTTT. The encoded protein is CASGQGWEAFF.

The chain carries TRBV13 and TRBJ2-5; TRBD1 matches 9 bases. Judging by the DNA end, TRBJ2-7 fits better; the J call may be wrong. The CDR3 totals 13 residues. CDR1 and CDR2 from the germline V gene are PRHDT and FYEKMQ (reference sequence). The CDR3 DNA is TGTGCCAGCAGCCTGCCGGACAGGGGCGAGCAGTACTTC. Translating it yields CASSLPDRGEQYF.

This sequence joins TRBV5-1 and TRBJ2-1; possibly TRBD2 for D (5 bases). CDR3 length: 16 amino acids. V was trimmed by 0 bases and J by 5 bases, leaving 15 bases between them. Germline assignment: CDR1 SGHRS and CDR2 YFSETQ. CDR3 sequence (DNA): TGCGCCAGCAGCTTGGGGATCGGGATTACGAACAATGAGCAGTTCTTC. It yields the protein CASSLGIGITNNEQFF.

The sample holds one count of this clone. This chain links TRBV29-1 with TRBJ1-2, with 12 bases matching TRBD1. Trimming took 2 bases from V and 7 from J; bases not matched to a gene: 5. CDR3 size: 14 residues. Germline assignment: CDR1 SQVTM and CDR2 ANQGSEA. As DNA, the CDR3 is TGCAGCGTTGAACGGGACAGGGGGCCAATTGGCTACACCTTC. Protein product: CSVERDRGPIGYTF.

This clone was detected a few times. The J gene is TRBJ1-6, the V gene TRBV25-1; no firm D call. The length of the CDR3 is 14 residues. Per germline, CDR1 MGHDK and CDR2 SYGVNS. Trimming pared 8 bases from V and 1 base from J, leaving 9 bases between. Here the CDR3 reads CASQADSYNSPLHF. The CDR3 nucleotides read TGTGCCAGCCAAGCAGATTCCTATAATTCACCCCTCCACTTT.

CDR3 coding DNA: TGTGCCTGGAGTAGTGGGACAGAAGAAAAACTGTTTTTT. It translates to CAWSSGTEEKLFF. The rearrangement links TRBV30 to TRBJ1-4, with 7 bases matching TRBD1. The CDR3 length is 13 residues. With 2 bases clipped from V and 8 bases from J, the junction kept 5 bases outside the gene matches. Germline CDR1 and CDR2: GTSNPN and SVGIG (reference sequence).

The sample holds a few counts of this clone. The V and J genes are TRBV11-2 and TRBJ2-7; D gene unclear. The V and J ends lost 0 bases and 2 bases respectively, with 8 bases between them. The CDR3 covers 14 residues. Germline loops: CDR1 SGHAT, CDR2 FQNNGV. Written as DNA, the CDR3 is TGTGCCAGCAGCTTAGATATGGGCCCCTACGAGCAGTACTTC. Protein product: CASSLDMGPYEQYF. Full variable domain (missing parts from reference TRBV11-2 and TRBJ2-7): EAGVAQSPRYKIIEKRQSVAFWCNPISGHATLYWYQQILGQGPKLLIQFQNNGVVDDSQLPKDRFSAERLKGVDSTLKIQPAKLEDSAVYLCASSLDMGPYEQYFGPGTRLTVT.

This sequence joins TRBV30 and TRBJ2-4, with D unresolved. This CDR3 region has 15 residues. Deletions cut 0 bases from V and 0 bases from J, with 9 bases between. The germline gives CDR1 GTSNPN, CDR2 SVGIG (reference sequence). This chain's CDR3 is CAWSVRPLAKNIQYF. The CDR3 nucleotides are TGTGCCTGGAGTGTGCGACCCCTAGCCAAAAACATTCAGTACTTC.

The chain is built from TRBV5-1 and TRBJ1-2; 7 bases align to TRBD1. Germline V CDR1 and CDR2: SGHRS, YFSETQ. The J segment lost 5 bases and the V segment lost 3 bases, leaving 10 bases of the junction unmatched. The CDR3 runs 15 residues. In nucleotides, the CDR3 is TGCGCCAGCAGCTCGAACCGGGACAGACTATATGGCTACACCTTC. Its protein product is CASSSNRDRLYGYTF.

V is TRBV18 and J is TRBJ2-5; TRBD2 aligns across 7 bases. This CDR3 is 14 amino acids long. Germline lookup yields CDR1 KGHSH and CDR2 LQKENI. V was pared by 4 bases and J by 3 bases, with 5 bases of the junction left unmatched. The CDR3 sequence: CASSLQGGEETQYF. As DNA, the CDR3 is TGTGCCAGCTCACTGCAGGGAGGGGAAGAGACCCAGTACTTC.

This chain links TRBV5-6 with TRBJ2-2; D possibly corresponds to TRBD2 (5 bases). Trimming removed 4 bases from V and 4 bases from J, with 11 bases in between. The germline CDR1 and CDR2 sequences are SGHDT and YYEEEE. The CDR3 is 14 amino acids. The CDR3 region is CASSPFGITGELFF. In DNA, the CDR3 is TGTGCCAGCAGCCCGTTCGGGATCACCGGGGAGCTGTTTTTT. Full variable domain (outside the CDR3, taken from reference TRBV5-6 and TRBJ2-2): DAGVTQSPTHLIKTRGQQVTLRCSPKSGHDTVSWYQQALGQGPQFIFQYYEEEERQRGNFPDRFSGHQFPNYSSELNVNALLLGDSALYLCASSPFGITGELFFGEGSRLTVL.

The genes are TRBV29-1 and TRBJ1-1; D possibly corresponds to TRBD1 (6 bases). The CDR3 spans 13 residues. Germline V gives CDR1 SQVTM, CDR2 ANQGSEA. Between the trimmed V and J ends, which lost 4 bases and 9 bases, there was a span of 18 bases. The CDR3 protein is CSVALETGLKAFF. CDR3 DNA: TGCAGCGTTGCCCTGGAGACAGGCTTAAAAGCTTTCTTT.

The J gene is TRBJ1-2, the V gene TRBV5-1; TRBD1 is a possible D gene (6 bases). V was cut by 0 bases and J by 3 bases, with 12 bases left in between. Germline CDR1 and CDR2: SGHRS and YFSETQ. The CDR3 spans 15 residues. The CDR3 loop reads CASSLGDTSDYGYTF. The CDR3, as DNA: TGCGCCAGCAGCTTGGGGGACACCTCAGACTATGGCTACACCTTC.

The rearrangement joins TRBV2 to TRBJ1-1; 7 nucleotides align to TRBD1. The CDR3 loop spans 12 amino acids. The V and J ends lost 6 bases and 8 bases, in that order; junction bases with no gene match: 6. CDR1 is SNHLY and CDR2 is FYNNEI in the germline V gene. CDR3 DNA: TGTGCCAGCAGGTTGACAGGGCTGGAAGCTTTCTTT. This gives the protein CASRLTGLEAFF. The full variable domain, with the rest looked up from reference TRBV2 and TRBJ1-1, is EPEVTQTPSHQVTQMGQEVILRCVPISNHLYFYWYRQILGQKVEFLVSFYNNEISEKSEIFDDQFSVERPDGSNFTLKIRSTKLEDSAMYFCASRLTGLEAFFGQGTRLTVV.

The chain recombines TRBV14 with TRBJ2-1; 7 nucleotides line up with TRBD2. Germline assignment: CDR1 SGHDN and CDR2 FVKESK. Unmatched junction bases numbered 7, after V lost 1 base and J lost 7 bases. This CDR3 has 15 residues. The CDR3 protein is CASSQGRAGVNEQFF. For the CDR3, the DNA is TGTGCCAGCAGCCAAGGTCGCGCGGGGGTGAATGAGCAGTTCTTC. The full variable domain, with the rest looked up from reference TRBV14 and TRBJ2-1, is EAGVTQFPSHSVIEKGQTVTLRCDPISGHDNLYWYRRVMGKEIKFLLHFVKESKQDESGMPNNRFLAERTGGTYSTLKVQPAELEDSGVYFCASSQGRAGVNEQFFGPGTRLTVL.